This passage covers 8 T cell receptor beta chains from one sample sequenced in a study of shared clonotypes between healthy human individuals. Naive CD8 isolation took CD45RO-negative cells positively selected for CCR7 and excluded terminally differentiated effector memory CD45RA+ cells. Data came from immunoSEQ multiplex PCR; TCRdb stores just in-frame clones and leaves some out. This table has hundreds of thousands of clones, approximately 96% appearing once. The specimen was naive CD8+ T cells sorted from blood. Every receptor here comes from a woman in her thirties in good health.

V gene TRBV5-8 combines with J gene TRBJ2-3, with TRBD2 identical over 7 bases. This CDR3 region has 16 residues. V shed 3 bases, J shed 0 bases, and the junction held 7 bases outside the gene matches. Per germline, CDR1 SGHTS and CDR2 YDEGEE. The CDR3 here is CASSSSGTSSTDTQYF. The CDR3 coding sequence is TGTGCCAGCAGCTCAAGCGGGACTTCTAGCACAGATACGCAGTATTTT.

The gene calls are TRBV7-6 and TRBJ2-3; weak D call: TRBD1 (5 bases). This CDR3 region has 14 residues. The V and J ends lost 2 bases and 5 bases respectively, with 11 bases between them. CDR1 SGHVS and CDR2 FNYEAQ come from the germline V gene. The CDR3 sequence: CASSLPPRVDTQYF. In DNA form, the CDR3 reads TGTGCCAGCAGCTTACCCCCCAGGGTAGATACGCAGTATTTT.

V and J are TRBV7-2 and TRBJ2-1; D unresolved. CDR1 and CDR2 (germline): SGHTA, FQGNSA. This CDR3 has 12 residues. The V end was cut by 5 bases, the J end by 9 bases, with 11 bases between. CDR3 DNA sequence: TGTGCCAGCAGCGACCCCGGATTTGAGCAGTTCTTC. Amino acids: CASSDPGFEQFF.

The chain carries TRBV4-1 and TRBJ2-5; D is uncertain. The end of the DNA aligns better with TRBJ2-7, so the J call may be wrong. Germline V gives CDR1 MGHRA, CDR2 YSYEKL. The CDR3 is 15 residues long. This CDR3 reads CASSQQPGGPYEQYF. The CDR3 nucleotides are TGCGCCAGCAGCCAACAGCCGGGCGGTCCCTACGAGCAGTACTTC.

The V and J genes are TRBV28 and TRBJ1-1; D call uncertain. From germline, CDR1 is MDHEN and CDR2 SYDVKM. V dropped 5 bases and J dropped 0 bases, with 10 bases sitting between them. The CDR3 sequence is 14 residues long. In nucleotides, the CDR3 is TGTGCCAGCAGTCTACCGACGGTGAACACTGAAGCTTTCTTT. Its protein is CASSLPTVNTEAFF. The variable domain in full, with the rest retrieved from reference TRBV28 and TRBJ1-1, is DVKVTQSSRYLVKRTGEKVFLECVQDMDHENMFWYRQDPGLGLRLIYFSYDVKMKEKGDIPEGYSVSREKKERFSLILESASTNQTSMYLCASSLPTVNTEAFFGQGTRLTVV.

The rearrangement uses TRBV6-1 and TRBJ2-3; no reliable D call. Trimming removed 2 bases at V and 1 base at J, with 10 bases between. CDR1 MNHNS and CDR2 SASEGT come from the germline V gene. The CDR3 runs to 15 residues. This CDR3 reads CASSEYQSGTDTQYF. The CDR3 nucleotides are TGTGCCAGCAGTGAATACCAGTCGGGCACAGATACGCAGTATTTT.

This chain connects TRBV27 to TRBJ2-1; TRBD2 might be the D (6 bases). Germline loops: CDR1 MNHEY, CDR2 SMNVEV (reference sequence). The CDR3 spans 13 residues. V was cut by 4 bases and J by 3 bases, with 7 bases left in between. This CDR3 is CASSWDFYNEQFF. The CDR3 DNA follows: TGTGCCAGCAGTTGGGACTTCTACAATGAGCAGTTCTTC.

V is TRBV7-6 and J is TRBJ2-3, with TRBD2 as a possible D gene (6 bases). The V gene's germline CDR1 is SGHVS and CDR2 FNYEAQ. The CDR3 runs 13 residues. V was pared by 4 bases and J by 4 bases, with 9 bases between. In nucleotides, the CDR3 is TGTGCCAGCAGCTGGGGGGAGCCAGATACGCAGTATTTT. Translated, it gives CASSWGEPDTQYF.